This T cell receptor beta chain was obtained from a study of blood T cell repertoires in COVID-19. The CDR3 is 14 amino acids. After removal of 1 base from V and 5 bases from J, the junction contained 2 bases not matched to a gene. CDR1 and CDR2 from the germline V gene are SGHTA and FQGNSA. Ages ranged from about 18 to 89 years, with residence in around 24 US areas. Some clones are missing from TCRdb's copy, which holds only in-frame ones; the method was immunoSEQ multiplex PCR. The sample shows approximately 500,000 clones, roughly 90% of them seen only once. The gene calls are TRBV7-2 and TRBJ1-5; TRBD1 agrees at 7 bases. The source is a woman aged 40 to 50 who had recovered from COVID-19. Sample: PBMCs or T cells enriched from blood (not recorded which). The CDR3 spells CASSLVTGDQPQHF. CDR3 sequence (DNA): TGTGCCAGCAGCTTAGTAACAGGGGATCAGCCCCAGCATTTT.